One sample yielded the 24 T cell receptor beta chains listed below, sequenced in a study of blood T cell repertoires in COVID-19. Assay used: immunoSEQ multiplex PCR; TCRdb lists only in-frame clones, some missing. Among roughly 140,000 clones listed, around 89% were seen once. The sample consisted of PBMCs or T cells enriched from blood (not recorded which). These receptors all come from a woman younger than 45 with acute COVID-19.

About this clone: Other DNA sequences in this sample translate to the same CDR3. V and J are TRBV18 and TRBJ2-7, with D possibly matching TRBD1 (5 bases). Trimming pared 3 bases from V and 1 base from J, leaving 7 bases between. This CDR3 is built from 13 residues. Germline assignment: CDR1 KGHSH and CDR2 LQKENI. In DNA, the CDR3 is TGTGCCAGCTCACCCACAGGTTCCTACGAGCAGTACTTC. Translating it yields CASSPTGSYEQYF. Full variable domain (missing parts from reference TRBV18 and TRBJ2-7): NAGVMQNPRHLVRRRGQEARLRCSPMKGHSHVYWYRQLPEEGLKFMVYLQKENIIDESGMPKERFSAEFPKEGPSILRIQQVVRGDSAAYFCASSPTGSYEQYFGPGTRLTVT.

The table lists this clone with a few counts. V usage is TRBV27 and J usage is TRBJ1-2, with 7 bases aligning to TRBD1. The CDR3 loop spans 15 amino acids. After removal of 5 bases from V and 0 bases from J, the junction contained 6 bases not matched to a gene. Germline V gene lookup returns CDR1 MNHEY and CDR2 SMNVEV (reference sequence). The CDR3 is CASSPLGTANYGYTF. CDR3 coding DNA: TGTGCCAGCAGTCCACTCGGGACAGCTAACTATGGCTACACCTTC.

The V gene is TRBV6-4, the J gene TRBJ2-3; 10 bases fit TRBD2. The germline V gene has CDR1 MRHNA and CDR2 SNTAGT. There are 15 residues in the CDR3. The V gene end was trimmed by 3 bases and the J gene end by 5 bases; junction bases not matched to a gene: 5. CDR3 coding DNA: TGTGCCAGCAGTGATTCCCTAGCGGGAGTAGATACGCAGTATTTT. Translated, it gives CASSDSLAGVDTQYF.

CDR3 DNA sequence: TGTGCCAGCAGTTTAGAGGGAAAAGCTTTCTTT. This encodes CASSLEGKAFF. The chain has TRBV28 and TRBJ1-1; D not resolved. This CDR3 has 11 amino acids. Trimming pared 2 bases from V and 9 bases from J, leaving 7 bases between. Per germline, CDR1 MDHEN and CDR2 SYDVKM.

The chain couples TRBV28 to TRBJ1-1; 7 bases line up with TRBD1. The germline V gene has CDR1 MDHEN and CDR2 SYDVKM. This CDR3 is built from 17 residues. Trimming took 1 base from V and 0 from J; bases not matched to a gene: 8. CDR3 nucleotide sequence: TGTGCCAGCAGTTTATACGGGACAGCCCTAATGAACACTGAAGCTTTCTTT. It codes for CASSLYGTALMNTEAFF.

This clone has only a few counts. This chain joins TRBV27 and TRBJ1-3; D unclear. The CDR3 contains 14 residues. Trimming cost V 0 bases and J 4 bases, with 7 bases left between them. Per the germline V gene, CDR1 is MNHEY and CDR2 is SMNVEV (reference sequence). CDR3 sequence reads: CASSLSPRGNTIYF. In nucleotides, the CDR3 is TGTGCCAGCAGTTTATCGCCCCGGGGAAACACCATATATTTT.

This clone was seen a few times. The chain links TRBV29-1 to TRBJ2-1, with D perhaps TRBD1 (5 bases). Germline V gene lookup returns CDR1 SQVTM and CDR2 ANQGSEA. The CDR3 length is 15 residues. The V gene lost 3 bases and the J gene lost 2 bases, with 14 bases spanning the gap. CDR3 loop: CSVEGQARAYNEQFF. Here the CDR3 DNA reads TGCAGCGTTGAGGGTCAAGCCAGGGCCTACAATGAGCAGTTCTTC.

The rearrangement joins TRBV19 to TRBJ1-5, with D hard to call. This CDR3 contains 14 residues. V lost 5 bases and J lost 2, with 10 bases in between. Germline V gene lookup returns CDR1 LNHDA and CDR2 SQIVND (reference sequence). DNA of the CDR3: TGTGCCAGTAGTGGGCAGGCTGGCAATCAGCCCCAGCATTTT. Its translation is CASSGQAGNQPQHF.

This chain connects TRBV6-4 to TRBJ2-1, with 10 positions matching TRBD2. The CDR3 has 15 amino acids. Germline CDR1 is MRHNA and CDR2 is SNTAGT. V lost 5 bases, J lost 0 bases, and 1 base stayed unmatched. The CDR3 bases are TGTGCCAGCAGTATAGCGGGAGGCTCCTACAATGAGCAGTTCTTC. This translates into CASSIAGGSYNEQFF.

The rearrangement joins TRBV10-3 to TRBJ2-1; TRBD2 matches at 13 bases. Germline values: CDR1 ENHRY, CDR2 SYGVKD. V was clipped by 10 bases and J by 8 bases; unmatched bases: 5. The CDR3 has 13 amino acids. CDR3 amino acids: CATGLAGVYEQFF. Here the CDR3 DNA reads TGTGCCACTGGACTAGCGGGAGTCTATGAGCAGTTCTTC.

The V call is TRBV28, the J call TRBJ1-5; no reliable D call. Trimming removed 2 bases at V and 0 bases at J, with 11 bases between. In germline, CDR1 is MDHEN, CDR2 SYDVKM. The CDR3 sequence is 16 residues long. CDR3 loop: CASSLEGKGSNQPQHF. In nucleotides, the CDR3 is TGTGCCAGCAGTTTAGAGGGCAAGGGTAGCAATCAGCCCCAGCATTTT.

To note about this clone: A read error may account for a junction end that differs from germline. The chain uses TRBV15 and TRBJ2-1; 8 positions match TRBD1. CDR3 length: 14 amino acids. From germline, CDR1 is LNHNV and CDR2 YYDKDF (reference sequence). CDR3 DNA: TGTGCCACCAGCGGAGAATGGACAGGGAATGAGCAGTTCTTC. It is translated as CATSGEWTGNEQFF.

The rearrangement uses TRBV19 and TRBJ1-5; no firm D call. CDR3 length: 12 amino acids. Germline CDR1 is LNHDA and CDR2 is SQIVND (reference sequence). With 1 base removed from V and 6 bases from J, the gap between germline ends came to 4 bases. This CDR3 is CASSIGVQPQHF. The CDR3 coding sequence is TGTGCCAGTAGTATAGGCGTTCAGCCCCAGCATTTT.

CDR3 in amino acids: CASLPLLANTGELFF. In nucleotides, the CDR3 is TGTGCCAGCTTACCCCTACTCGCGAACACCGGGGAGCTGTTTTTT. V gene TRBV27 combines with J gene TRBJ2-2; D unclear. Deletions cut 8 bases from V and 0 bases from J, with 13 bases between. The CDR3 is 15 residues long. Germline values: CDR1 MNHEY, CDR2 SMNVEV (reference sequence).

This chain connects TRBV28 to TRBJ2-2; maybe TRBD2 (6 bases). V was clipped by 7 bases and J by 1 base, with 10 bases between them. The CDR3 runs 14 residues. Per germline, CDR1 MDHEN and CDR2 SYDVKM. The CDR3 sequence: CASMPEGNTGELFF. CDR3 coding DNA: TGTGCCAGCATGCCGGAGGGGAACACCGGGGAGCTGTTTTTT.

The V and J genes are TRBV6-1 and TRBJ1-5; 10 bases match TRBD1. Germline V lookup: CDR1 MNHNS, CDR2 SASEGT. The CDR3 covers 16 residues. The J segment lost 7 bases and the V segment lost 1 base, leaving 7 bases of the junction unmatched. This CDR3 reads CASSEETGGAWQPQHF. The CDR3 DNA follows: TGTGCCAGCAGTGAAGAGACAGGGGGCGCGTGGCAGCCCCAGCATTTT.

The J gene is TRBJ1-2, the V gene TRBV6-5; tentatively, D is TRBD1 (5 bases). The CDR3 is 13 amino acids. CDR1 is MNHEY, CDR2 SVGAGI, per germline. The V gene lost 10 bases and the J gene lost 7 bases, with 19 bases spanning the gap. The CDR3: CATRGRSRAGYTF. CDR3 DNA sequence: TGTGCCACCCGCGGCCGGTCCAGGGCTGGCTACACCTTC.

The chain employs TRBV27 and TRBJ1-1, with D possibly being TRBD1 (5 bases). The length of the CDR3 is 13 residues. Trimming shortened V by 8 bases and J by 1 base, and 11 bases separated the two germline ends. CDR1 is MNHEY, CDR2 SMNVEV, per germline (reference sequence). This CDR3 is CASLGGGNTEAFF. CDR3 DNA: TGTGCCAGCCTTGGGGGAGGGAACACTGAAGCTTTCTTT.

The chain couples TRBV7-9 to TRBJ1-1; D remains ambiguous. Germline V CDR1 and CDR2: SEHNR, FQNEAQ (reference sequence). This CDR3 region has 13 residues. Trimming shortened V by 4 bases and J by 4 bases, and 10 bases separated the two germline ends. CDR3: CASSYQGSTEAFF. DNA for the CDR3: TGTGCCAGCAGCTACCAAGGGAGCACTGAAGCTTTCTTT. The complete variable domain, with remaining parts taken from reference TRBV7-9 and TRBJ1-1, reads DTGVSQNPRHKITKRGQNVTFRCDPISEHNRLYWYRQTLGQGPEFLTYFQNEAQLEKSRLLSDRFSAERPKGSFSTLEIQRTEQGDSAMYLCASSYQGSTEAFFGQGTRLTVV.

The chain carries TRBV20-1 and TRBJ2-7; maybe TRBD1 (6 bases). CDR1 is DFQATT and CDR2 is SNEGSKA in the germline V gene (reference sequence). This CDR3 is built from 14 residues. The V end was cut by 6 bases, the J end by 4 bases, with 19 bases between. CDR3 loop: CSASHRESQYEQYF. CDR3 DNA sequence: TGCAGTGCCAGTCACAGGGAGTCTCAATACGAGCAGTACTTC.

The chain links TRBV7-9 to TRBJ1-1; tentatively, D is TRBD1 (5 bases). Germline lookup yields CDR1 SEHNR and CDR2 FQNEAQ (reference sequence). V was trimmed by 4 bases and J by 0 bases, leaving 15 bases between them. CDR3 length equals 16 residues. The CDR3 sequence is CASSSQVVGMNTEAFF. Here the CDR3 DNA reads TGTGCCAGCAGCTCACAGGTAGTTGGGATGAACACTGAAGCTTTCTTT.

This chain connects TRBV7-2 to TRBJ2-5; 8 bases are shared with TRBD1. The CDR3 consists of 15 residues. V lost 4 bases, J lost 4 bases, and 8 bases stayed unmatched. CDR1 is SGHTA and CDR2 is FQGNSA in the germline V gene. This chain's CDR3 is CASSSDRGGRETQYF. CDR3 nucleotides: TGTGCCAGCAGCTCCGACAGGGGTGGCCGAGAGACCCAGTACTTC.

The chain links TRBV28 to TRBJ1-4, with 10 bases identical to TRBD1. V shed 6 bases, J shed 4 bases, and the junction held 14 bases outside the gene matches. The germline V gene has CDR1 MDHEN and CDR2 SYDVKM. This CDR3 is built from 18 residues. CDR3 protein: CASRIRDRGPPYNEKLFF. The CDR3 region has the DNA TGTGCCAGCAGGATTCGAGACAGGGGGCCTCCCTATAATGAAAAACTGTTTTTT.

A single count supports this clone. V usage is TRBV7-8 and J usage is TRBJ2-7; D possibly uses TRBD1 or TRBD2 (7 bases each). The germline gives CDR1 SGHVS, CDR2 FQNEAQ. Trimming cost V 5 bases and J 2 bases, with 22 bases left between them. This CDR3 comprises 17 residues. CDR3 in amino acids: CASSQGGAIRRPYEQYF. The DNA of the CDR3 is TGTGCCAGCAGCCAGGGGGGGGCCATTCGCCGCCCCTACGAGCAGTACTTC.